The following is a TCR beta chain sequence with its context. Germline V gene data show CDR1 as SQVTM and CDR2 as ANQGSEA. The CDR3 is 13 residues long. V shed 7 bases and J shed 0 bases, with 12 bases lying between them. These data belong to a study of T cell changes during pregnancy in multiple sclerosis. The method was immunoSEQ multiplex PCR; TCRdb's version includes in-frame clones alone and lacks a portion of them. Of about 36,000 clones in the sample, approximately 93% were seen once. Source: CD4+ T cells from peripheral blood mononuclear cells, taken in the first trimester of pregnancy. The chain employs TRBV29-1 and TRBJ1-2; possible D gene TRBD1, 6 bases. This clonotype was sampled from a female donor with multiple sclerosis, enrolled in a pregnancy study. The CDR3 here is CSAPTGANYGYTF. CDR3 DNA sequence: TGCAGCGCCCCGACAGGAGCTAACTATGGCTACACCTTC.